These T cell receptor beta chains were read from a single sample in a study of cytomegalovirus exposure and HLA in healthy donors. TCRdb keeps only in-frame clones here, not all; method: immunoSEQ multiplex PCR. This table has about 61,000 clones, roughly nine tenths appearing once. The sample taken for sequencing was PBMCs. These receptors all stem from a man aged 30 to 39 in good health and CMV-seropositive. Both conserved end residues are part of each CDR3. The listing skips clone size in some rows; elsewhere it reads once, few, many or a size class.

CDR3 length: 12; V gene: TRBV28; clone size: .; J gene: TRBJ1-2; CDR3 protein: CASWTANYGYTF
CDR3 length: 14; V gene: TRBV11-3; clone size: .; J gene: TRBJ2-1; CDR3 protein: CASSSETSGGVQFF
CDR3 length: 18; V gene: TRBV4-1; clone size: few; J gene: TRBJ2-6; CDR3 protein: CASSQPTGGLQGANVLTF
CDR3 length: 16; V gene: TRBV27; clone size: .; J gene: TRBJ1-4; CDR3 protein: CASGPDLAATNEKLFF
CDR3 length: 13; V gene: TRBV2; clone size: .; J gene: TRBJ1-5; CDR3 protein: CASSVGRDQPQHF
CDR3 length: 17; V gene: TRBV18; clone size: .; J gene: TRBJ1-5; CDR3 protein: CASSLSGTGGTNQPQHF
CDR3 length: 15; V gene: TRBV18; clone size: once; J gene: TRBJ1-3; CDR3 protein: CASSPVQYNGNTIYF
CDR3 length: 17; V gene: TRBV7-2; clone size: .; J gene: TRBJ2-5; CDR3 protein: CASSLAGQGADGETQYF
CDR3 length: 14; V gene: TRBV7-9; clone size: once; J gene: TRBJ2-7; CDR3 protein: CASSLVAVSYEQYF
CDR3 length: 16; V gene: TRBV4-3; clone size: .; J gene: TRBJ1-1; CDR3 protein: CASSQEWDRPNTEAFF
CDR3 length: 15; V gene: TRBV2; clone size: .; J gene: TRBJ2-2; CDR3 protein: CASSPDRGNTGELFF
CDR3 length: 14; V gene: TRBV6-5; clone size: .; J gene: TRBJ2-5; CDR3 protein: CASIPGGGKETQYF
CDR3 length: 16; V gene: TRBV18; clone size: .; J gene: TRBJ2-1; CDR3 protein: CASSFTSGSSYNEQFF
CDR3 length: 14; V gene: TRBV5-6; clone size: .; J gene: TRBJ2-7; CDR3 protein: CASSYDRAAYEQYF
CDR3 length: 16; V gene: TRBV2; clone size: .; J gene: TRBJ1-5; CDR3 protein: CASSVTTGGSNQPQHF
CDR3 length: 11; V gene: TRBV19; clone size: .; J gene: TRBJ2-5; CDR3 protein: CASSIEETQYF
CDR3 length: 13; V gene: TRBV29-1; clone size: .; J gene: TRBJ2-2; CDR3 protein: CSVRLAEVGELFF
CDR3 length: 13; V gene: TRBV5-6; clone size: .; J gene: TRBJ1-4; CDR3 protein: CASSLSGEEKLFF
CDR3 length: 14; V gene: TRBV27; clone size: .; J gene: TRBJ2-4; CDR3 protein: CASSLVGQGNIQYF
CDR3 length: 15; V gene: TRBV6-6; clone size: few; J gene: TRBJ1-1; CDR3 protein: CASSPRQGWNTEAFF
CDR3 length: 15; V gene: TRBV5-1; clone size: .; J gene: TRBJ1-1; CDR3 protein: CASSLGDSLNTEAFF
CDR3 length: 17; V gene: TRBV7-3; clone size: .; J gene: TRBJ2-1; CDR3 protein: CASSPSGTRVSYNEQFF
CDR3 length: 16; V gene: TRBV6-5; clone size: .; J gene: TRBJ2-1; CDR3 protein: CASSYDPAGGYNEQFF
CDR3 length: 14; V gene: TRBV18; clone size: .; J gene: TRBJ2-4; CDR3 protein: CASSGQGGKNIQYF
CDR3 length: 15; V gene: TRBV7-3; clone size: .; J gene: TRBJ2-4; CDR3 protein: CASSSRGGGTNIQYF
CDR3 length: 15; V gene: TRBV7-9; clone size: .; J gene: TRBJ2-7; CDR3 protein: CSSSFTSQGVYEQYF
CDR3 length: 18; V gene: TRBV10-1; clone size: .; J gene: TRBJ2-3; CDR3 protein: CASSYDPGTSGSTDTQYF
CDR3 length: 15; V gene: TRBV5-1; clone size: .; J gene: TRBJ1-1; CDR3 protein: CASSKEGAMNTEAFF
CDR3 length: 14; V gene: TRBV27; clone size: .; J gene: TRBJ2-5; CDR3 protein: CASSPGLAEETQYF
CDR3 length: 13; V gene: TRBV13; clone size: .; J gene: TRBJ1-1; CDR3 protein: CASSFRQQSEAFF
CDR3 length: 13; V gene: TRBV19; clone size: .; J gene: TRBJ1-5; CDR3 protein: CASSIDDSLPQHF
CDR3 length: 16; V gene: TRBV30; clone size: few; J gene: TRBJ2-1; CDR3 protein: CAWSAPRGWSYNEQFF
CDR3 length: 15; V gene: TRBV7-2; clone size: .; J gene: TRBJ2-5; CDR3 protein: CASSLGQGFGETQYF
CDR3 length: 17; V gene: TRBV6-1; clone size: .; J gene: TRBJ2-2; CDR3 protein: CASSVPRTGRISGELFF
CDR3 length: 18; V gene: TRBV7-9; clone size: .; J gene: TRBJ2-7; CDR3 protein: CASSLSFDSAGASYEQYF
CDR3 length: 16; V gene: TRBV7-2; clone size: .; J gene: TRBJ2-5; CDR3 protein: CASSTTGTGILETQYF
CDR3 length: 13; V gene: TRBV6-1; clone size: .; J gene: TRBJ1-5; CDR3 protein: CASRDRGTQPQHF
CDR3 length: 14; V gene: TRBV19; clone size: .; J gene: TRBJ2-2; CDR3 protein: CASKVQGRTGELFF
CDR3 length: 15; V gene: TRBV7-3; clone size: .; J gene: TRBJ2-7; CDR3 protein: CASSAIAGTGYEQYF
CDR3 length: 17; V gene: TRBV2; clone size: once; J gene: TRBJ1-5; CDR3 protein: CASSDSFVDRFNQPQHF